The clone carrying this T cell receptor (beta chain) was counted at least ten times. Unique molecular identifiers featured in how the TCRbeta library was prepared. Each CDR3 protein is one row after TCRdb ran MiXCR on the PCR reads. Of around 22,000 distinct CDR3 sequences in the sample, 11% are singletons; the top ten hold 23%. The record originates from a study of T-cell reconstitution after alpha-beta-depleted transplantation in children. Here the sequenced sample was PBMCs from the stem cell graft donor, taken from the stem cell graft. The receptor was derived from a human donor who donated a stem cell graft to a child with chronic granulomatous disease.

The CDR3 bases are TGTGCCAGCAGCTTAGGGACAGGGCCTCGCAATGAGCAGTTCTTC. Its protein product is CASSLGTGPRNEQFF. The rearrangement links TRBV7-6 to TRBJ2-1, with TRBD1 matching 8 bases. Trimming cost V 1 base and J 6 bases; bases outside gene matches: 5. CDR3 length: 15 amino acids. Germline V CDR1 and CDR2: SGHVS, FNYEAQ.